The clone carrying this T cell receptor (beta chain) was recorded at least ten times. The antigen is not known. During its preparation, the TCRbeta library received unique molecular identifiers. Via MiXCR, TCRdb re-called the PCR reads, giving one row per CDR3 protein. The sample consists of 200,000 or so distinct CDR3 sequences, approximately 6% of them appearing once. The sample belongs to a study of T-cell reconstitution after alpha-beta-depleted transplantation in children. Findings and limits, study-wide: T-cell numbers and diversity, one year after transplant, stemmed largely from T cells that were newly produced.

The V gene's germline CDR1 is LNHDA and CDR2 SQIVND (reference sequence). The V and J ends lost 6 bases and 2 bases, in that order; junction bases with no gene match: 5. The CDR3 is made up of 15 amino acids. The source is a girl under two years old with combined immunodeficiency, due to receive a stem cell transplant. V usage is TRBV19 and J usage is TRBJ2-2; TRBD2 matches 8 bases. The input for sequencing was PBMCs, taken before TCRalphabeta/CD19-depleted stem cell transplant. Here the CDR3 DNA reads TGTGCCAGTAGCCGGACTAGCTTAAACACCGGGGAGCTGTTTTTT. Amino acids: CASSRTSLNTGELFF.